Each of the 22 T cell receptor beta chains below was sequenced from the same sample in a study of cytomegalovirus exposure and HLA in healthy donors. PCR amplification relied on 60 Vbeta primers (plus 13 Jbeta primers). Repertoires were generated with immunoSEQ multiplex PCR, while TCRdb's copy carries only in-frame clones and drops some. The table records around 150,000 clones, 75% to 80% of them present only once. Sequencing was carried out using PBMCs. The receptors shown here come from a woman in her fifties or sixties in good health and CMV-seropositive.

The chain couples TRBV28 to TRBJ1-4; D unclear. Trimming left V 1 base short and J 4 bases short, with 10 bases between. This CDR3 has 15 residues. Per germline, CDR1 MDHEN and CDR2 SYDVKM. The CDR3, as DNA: TGTGCCAGCAGTTTATCGGGGTACAATAATGAAAAACTGTTTTTT. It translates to CASSLSGYNNEKLFF.

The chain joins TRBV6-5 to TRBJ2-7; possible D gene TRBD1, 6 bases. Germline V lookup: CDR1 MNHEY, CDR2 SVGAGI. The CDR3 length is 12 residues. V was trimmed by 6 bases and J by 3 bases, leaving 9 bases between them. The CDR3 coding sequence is TGTGCCAGCAGGAAGGGGGTCTACGAGCAGTACTTC. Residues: CASRKGVYEQYF.

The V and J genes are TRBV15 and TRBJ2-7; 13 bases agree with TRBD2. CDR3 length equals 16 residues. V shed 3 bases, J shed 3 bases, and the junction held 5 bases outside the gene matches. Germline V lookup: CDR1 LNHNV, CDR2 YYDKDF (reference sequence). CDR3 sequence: CATSRPGTSGDYEQYF. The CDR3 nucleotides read TGTGCCACCAGCAGGCCCGGGACTAGCGGGGACTACGAGCAGTACTTC.

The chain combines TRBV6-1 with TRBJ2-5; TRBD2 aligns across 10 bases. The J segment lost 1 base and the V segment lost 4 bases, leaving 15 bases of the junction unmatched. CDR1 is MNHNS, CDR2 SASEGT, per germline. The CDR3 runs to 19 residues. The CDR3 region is CASSGVETSGAQLQETQYF. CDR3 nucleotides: TGTGCCAGCAGTGGGGTGGAAACTAGCGGGGCCCAACTCCAAGAGACCCAGTACTTC.

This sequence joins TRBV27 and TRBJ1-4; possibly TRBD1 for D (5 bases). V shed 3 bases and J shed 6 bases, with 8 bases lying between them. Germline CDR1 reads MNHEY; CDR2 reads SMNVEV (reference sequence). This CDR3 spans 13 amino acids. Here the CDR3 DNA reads TGTGCCAGCAGTTTCCGCAGGGATGAAAAACTGTTTTTT. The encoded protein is CASSFRRDEKLFF.

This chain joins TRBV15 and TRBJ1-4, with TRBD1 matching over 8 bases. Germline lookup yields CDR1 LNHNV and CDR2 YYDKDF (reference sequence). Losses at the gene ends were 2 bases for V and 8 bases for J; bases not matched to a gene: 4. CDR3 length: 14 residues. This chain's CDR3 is CATSRQGAREKLFF. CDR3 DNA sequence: TGTGCCACCAGCAGACAGGGGGCAAGGGAAAAACTGTTTTTT.

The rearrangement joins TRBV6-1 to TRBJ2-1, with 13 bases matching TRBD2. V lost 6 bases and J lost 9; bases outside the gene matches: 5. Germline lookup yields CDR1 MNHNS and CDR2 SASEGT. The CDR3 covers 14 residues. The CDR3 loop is CASSGGLAGTEQFF. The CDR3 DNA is TGTGCCAGCAGCGGGGGACTAGCGGGAACTGAGCAGTTCTTC.

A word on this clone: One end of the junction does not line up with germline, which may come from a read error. The CDR3 spells CASSQDRGTRKLVF. DNA of the CDR3: TGTGCCAGCAGCCAAGATCGGGGAACCCGAAAATTGGTTTTT. This chain connects TRBV4-2 to TRBJ1-4; D is unresolved. CDR1 is LGHNA and CDR2 is YNFKEQ in the germline V gene. This CDR3 has 14 residues.

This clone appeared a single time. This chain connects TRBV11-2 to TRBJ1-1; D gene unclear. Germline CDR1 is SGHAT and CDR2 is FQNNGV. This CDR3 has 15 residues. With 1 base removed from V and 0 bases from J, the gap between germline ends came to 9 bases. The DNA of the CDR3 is TGTGCCAGCAGCTTAGGGAGTGCCATGAACACTGAAGCTTTCTTT. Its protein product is CASSLGSAMNTEAFF.

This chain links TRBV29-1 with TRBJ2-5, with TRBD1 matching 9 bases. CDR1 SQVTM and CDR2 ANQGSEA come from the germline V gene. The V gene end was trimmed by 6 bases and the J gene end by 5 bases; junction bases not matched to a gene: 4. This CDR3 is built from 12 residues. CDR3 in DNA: TGCAGCGTGGGGACAGGGCACGAGACCCAGTACTTC. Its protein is CSVGTGHETQYF. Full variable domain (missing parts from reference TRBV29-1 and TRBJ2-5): SAVISQKPSRDICQRGTSLTIQCQVDSQVTMMFWYRQQPGQSLTLIATANQGSEATYESGFVIDKFPISRPNLTFSTLTVSNMSPEDSSIYLCSVGTGHETQYFGPGTRLLVL.

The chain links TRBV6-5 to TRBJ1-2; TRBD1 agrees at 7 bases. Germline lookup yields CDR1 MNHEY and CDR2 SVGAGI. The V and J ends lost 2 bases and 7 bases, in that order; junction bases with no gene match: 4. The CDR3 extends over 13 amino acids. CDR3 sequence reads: CASSYEGASGYTF. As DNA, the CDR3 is TGTGCCAGCAGTTACGAGGGGGCTTCTGGCTACACCTTC.

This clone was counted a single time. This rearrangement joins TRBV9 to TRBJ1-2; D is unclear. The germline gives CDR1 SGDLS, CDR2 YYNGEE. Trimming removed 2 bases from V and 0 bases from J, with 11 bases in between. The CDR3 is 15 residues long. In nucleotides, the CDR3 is TGTGCCAGCAGCGTGGCAGACGGGACTAACTATGGCTACACCTTC. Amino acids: CASSVADGTNYGYTF.

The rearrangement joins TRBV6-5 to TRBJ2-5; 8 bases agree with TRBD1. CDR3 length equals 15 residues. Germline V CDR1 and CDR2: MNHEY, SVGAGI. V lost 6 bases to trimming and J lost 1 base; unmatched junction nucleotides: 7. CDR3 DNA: TGTGCCAGCAGGTTCCCCGGGACAGGCCAAGAGACCCAGTACTTC. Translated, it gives CASRFPGTGQETQYF.

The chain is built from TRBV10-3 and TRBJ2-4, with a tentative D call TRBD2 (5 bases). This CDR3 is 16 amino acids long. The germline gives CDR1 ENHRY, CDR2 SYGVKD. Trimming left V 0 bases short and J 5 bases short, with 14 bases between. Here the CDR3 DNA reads TGTGCCATCAGTGAGTCGCCGAGGGAAATTCAAAACATTCAGTACTTC. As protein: CAISESPREIQNIQYF.

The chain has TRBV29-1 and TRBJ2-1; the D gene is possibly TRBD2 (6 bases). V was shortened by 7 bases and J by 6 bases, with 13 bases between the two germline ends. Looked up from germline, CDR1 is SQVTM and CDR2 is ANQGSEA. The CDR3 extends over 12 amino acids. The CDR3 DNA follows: TGCAGCGCAGGCTGGGACTCCAATGAGCAGTTCTTC. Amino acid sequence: CSAGWDSNEQFF.

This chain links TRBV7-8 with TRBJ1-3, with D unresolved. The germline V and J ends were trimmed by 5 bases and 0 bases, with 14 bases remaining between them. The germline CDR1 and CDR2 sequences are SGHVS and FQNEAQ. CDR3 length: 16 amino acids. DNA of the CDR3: TGTGCCAGCAGCCCCTCGTCGGGGAACTCTGGAAACACCATATATTTT. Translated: CASSPSSGNSGNTIYF.

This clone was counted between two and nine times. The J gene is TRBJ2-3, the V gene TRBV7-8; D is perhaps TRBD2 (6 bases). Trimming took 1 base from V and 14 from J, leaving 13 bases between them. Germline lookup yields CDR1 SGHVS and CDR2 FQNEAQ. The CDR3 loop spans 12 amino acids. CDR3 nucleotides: TGTGCCAGCAGCTTAGTACTAGCCTATCTGTATTTT. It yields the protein CASSLVLAYLYF.

CDR3 DNA: TGTGCCAGCAGTGGTCAGGGGGCTGGGGACTCACCCCTCCACTTT. Amino acid sequence: CASSGQGAGDSPLHF. The V and J genes are TRBV25-1 and TRBJ1-6; 8 bases agree with TRBD1. The CDR3 runs 15 residues. V lost 4 bases, J lost 10 bases, and 9 bases stayed unmatched. Germline values: CDR1 MGHDK, CDR2 SYGVNS.

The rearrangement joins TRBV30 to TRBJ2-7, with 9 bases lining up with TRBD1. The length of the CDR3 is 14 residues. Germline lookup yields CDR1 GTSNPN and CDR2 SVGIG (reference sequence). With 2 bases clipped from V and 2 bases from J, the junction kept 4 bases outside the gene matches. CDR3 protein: CAWSPTGGPYEQYF. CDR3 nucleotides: TGTGCCTGGAGTCCGACAGGGGGTCCCTACGAGCAGTACTTC.

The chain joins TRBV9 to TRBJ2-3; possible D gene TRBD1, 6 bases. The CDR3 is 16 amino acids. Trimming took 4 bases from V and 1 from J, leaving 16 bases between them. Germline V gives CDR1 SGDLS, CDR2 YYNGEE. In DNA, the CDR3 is TGTGCCAGCAGCTCATCTCAGGGGCTAGGCACAGATACGCAGTATTTT. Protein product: CASSSSQGLGTDTQYF.

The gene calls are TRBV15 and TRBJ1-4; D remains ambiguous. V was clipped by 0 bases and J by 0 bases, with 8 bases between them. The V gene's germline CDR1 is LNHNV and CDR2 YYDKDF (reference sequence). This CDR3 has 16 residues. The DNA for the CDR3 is TGTGCCACCAGCAGAGACTTAGCCACAACTAATGAAAAACTGTTTTTT. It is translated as CATSRDLATTNEKLFF.

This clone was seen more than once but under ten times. The CDR3 DNA reads as TGTGCCAGCAGTGAAGCCGGGACAGAAAAACTGTTTTTT. This sequence encodes CASSEAGTEKLFF. The rearrangement links TRBV25-1 to TRBJ1-4, with a tentative D call TRBD1 (6 bases). CDR1 MGHDK and CDR2 SYGVNS come from the germline V gene. This CDR3 contains 13 residues. V was trimmed by 2 bases and J by 8 bases, leaving 9 bases between them. Complete variable domain (other parts from reference TRBV25-1 and TRBJ1-4): EADIYQTPRYLVIGTGKKITLECSQTMGHDKMYWYQQDPGMELHLIHYSYGVNSTEKGDLSSESTVSRIRTEHFPLTLESARPSHTSQYLCASSEAGTEKLFFGSGTQLSVL.